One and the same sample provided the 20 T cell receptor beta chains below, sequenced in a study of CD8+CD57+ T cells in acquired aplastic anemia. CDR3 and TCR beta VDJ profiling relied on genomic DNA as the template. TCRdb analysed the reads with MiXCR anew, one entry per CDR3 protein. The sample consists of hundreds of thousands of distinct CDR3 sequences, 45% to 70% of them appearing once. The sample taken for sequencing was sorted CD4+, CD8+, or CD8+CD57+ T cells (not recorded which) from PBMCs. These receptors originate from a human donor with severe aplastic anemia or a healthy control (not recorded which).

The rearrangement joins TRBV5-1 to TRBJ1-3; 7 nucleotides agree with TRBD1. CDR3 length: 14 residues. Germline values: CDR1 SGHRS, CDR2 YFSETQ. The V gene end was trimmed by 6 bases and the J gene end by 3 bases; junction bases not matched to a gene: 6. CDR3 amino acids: CASTGGQVGNTIYF. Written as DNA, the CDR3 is TGCGCCAGCACGGGAGGACAGGTTGGAAACACCATATATTTT. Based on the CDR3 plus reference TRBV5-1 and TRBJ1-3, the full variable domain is KAGVTQTPRYLIKTRGQQVTLSCSPISGHRSVSWYQQTPGQGLQFLFEYFSETQRNKGNFPGRFSGRQFSNSRSEMNVSTLELGDSALYLCASTGGQVGNTIYFGEGSWLTVV.

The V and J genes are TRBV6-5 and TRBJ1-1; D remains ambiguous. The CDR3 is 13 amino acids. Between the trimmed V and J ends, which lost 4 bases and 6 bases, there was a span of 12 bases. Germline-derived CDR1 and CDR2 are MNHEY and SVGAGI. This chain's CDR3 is CASSSGPNPEAFF. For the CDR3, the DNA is TGTGCCAGCAGTTCAGGCCCTAACCCTGAAGCTTTCTTT.

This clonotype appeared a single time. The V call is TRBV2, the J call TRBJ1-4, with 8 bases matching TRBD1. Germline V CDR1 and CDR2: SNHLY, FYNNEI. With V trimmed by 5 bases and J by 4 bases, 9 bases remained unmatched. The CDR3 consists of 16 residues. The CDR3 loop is CASSYQGAGVNEKLFF. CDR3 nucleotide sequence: TGTGCCAGCAGTTATCAGGGGGCGGGCGTTAATGAAAAACTGTTTTTT.

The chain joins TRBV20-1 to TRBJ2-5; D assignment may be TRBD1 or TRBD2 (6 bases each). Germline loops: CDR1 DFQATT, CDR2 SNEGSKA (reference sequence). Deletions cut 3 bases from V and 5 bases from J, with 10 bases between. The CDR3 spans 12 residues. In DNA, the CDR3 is TGCAGTGCTAGCCGGGGGCATGAGACCCAGTACTTC. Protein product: CSASRGHETQYF.

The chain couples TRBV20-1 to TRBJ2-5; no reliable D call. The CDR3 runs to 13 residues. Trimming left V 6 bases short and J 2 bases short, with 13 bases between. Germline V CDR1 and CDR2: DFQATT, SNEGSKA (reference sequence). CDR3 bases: TGCAGTGCCCTCGAAGGAGTTCAAGAGACCCAGTACTTC. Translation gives CSALEGVQETQYF.

This CDR3 is CATGDNGELFF. CDR3 nucleotide sequence: TGTGCCACCGGAGATAACGGGGAGCTGTTTTTT. The J gene is TRBJ2-2, the V gene TRBV24-1, with D hard to call. The V end was cut by 9 bases, the J end by 7 bases, with 8 bases between. CDR1 and CDR2 from the germline V gene are KGHDR and SFDVKD. There are 11 residues in the CDR3.

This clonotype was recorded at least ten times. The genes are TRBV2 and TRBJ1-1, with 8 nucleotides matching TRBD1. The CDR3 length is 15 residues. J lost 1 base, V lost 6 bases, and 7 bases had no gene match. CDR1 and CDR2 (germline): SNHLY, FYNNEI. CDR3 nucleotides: TGTGCCAGCAGGAGACAGGGGACAGCGAACACTGAAGCTTTCTTT. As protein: CASRRQGTANTEAFF.

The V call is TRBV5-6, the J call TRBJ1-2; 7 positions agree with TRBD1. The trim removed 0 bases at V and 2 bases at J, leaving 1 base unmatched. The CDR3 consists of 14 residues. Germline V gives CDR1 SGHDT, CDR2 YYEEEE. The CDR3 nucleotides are TGTGCCAGCAGCTTGGCGACAGGGAACTATGGCTACACCTTC. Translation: CASSLATGNYGYTF. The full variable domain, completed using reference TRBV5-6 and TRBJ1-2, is DAGVTQSPTHLIKTRGQQVTLRCSPKSGHDTVSWYQQALGQGPQFIFQYYEEEERQRGNFPDRFSGHQFPNYSSELNVNALLLGDSALYLCASSLATGNYGYTFGSGTRLTVV.

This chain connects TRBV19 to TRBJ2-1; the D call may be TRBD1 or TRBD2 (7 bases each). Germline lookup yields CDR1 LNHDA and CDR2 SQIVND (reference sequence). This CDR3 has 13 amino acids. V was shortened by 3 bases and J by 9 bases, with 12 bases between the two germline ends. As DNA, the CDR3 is TGTGCCAGTAGTATTACAGGGGAGGGTGAGCAGTTCTTC. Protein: CASSITGEGEQFF.

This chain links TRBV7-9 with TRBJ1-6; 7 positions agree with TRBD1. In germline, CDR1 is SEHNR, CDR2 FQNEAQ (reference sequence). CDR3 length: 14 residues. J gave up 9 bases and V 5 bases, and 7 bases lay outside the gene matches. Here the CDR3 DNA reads TGTGCCAGCAGCGTAGGGGGCATCGGTTCACCCCTCCACTTT. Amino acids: CASSVGGIGSPLHF.

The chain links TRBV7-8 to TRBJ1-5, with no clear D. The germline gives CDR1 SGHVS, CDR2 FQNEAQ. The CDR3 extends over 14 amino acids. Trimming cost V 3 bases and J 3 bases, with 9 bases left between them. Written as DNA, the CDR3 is TGTGCCAGCAGCTTCGGGTGGAACAATCAGCCCCAGCATTTT. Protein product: CASSFGWNNQPQHF.

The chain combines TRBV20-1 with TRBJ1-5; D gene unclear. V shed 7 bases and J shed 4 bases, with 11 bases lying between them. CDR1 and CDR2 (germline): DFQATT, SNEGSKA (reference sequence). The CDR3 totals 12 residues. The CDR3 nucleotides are TGCAGTGTCAGGAGAGCGAATCAGCCCCAGCATTTT. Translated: CSVRRANQPQHF.

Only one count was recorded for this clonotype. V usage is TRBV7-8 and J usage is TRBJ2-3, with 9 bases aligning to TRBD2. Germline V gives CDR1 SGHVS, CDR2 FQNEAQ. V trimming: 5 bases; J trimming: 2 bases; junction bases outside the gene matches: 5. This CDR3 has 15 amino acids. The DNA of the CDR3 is TGTGCCAGCAGCGGGCGGGAGGGGTACACAGATACGCAGTATTTT. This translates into CASSGREGYTDTQYF.

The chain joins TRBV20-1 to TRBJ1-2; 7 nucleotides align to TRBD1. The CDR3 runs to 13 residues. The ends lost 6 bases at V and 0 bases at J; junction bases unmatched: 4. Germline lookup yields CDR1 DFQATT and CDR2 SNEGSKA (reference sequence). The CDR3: CSANDRANYGYTF. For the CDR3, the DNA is TGCAGTGCCAACGACAGGGCTAACTATGGCTACACCTTC.

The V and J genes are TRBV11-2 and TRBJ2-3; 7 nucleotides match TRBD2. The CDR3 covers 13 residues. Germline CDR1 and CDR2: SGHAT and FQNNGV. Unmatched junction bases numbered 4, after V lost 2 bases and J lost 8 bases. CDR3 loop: CASSLIPGGTQYF. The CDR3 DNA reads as TGTGCCAGCAGCTTAATTCCGGGAGGTACGCAGTATTTT.

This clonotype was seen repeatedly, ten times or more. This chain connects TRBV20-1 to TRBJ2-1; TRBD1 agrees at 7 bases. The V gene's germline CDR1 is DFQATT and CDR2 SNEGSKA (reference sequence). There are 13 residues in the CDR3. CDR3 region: CSTGERSYNEQFF. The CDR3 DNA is TGCAGCACAGGGGAGAGGTCCTACAATGAGCAGTTCTTC.

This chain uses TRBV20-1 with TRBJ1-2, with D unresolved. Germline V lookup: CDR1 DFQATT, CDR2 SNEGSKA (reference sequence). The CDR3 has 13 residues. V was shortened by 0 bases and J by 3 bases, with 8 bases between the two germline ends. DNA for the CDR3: TGCAGTGCTAGAGATCGGGTGGACTATGGCTACACCTTC. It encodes CSARDRVDYGYTF.

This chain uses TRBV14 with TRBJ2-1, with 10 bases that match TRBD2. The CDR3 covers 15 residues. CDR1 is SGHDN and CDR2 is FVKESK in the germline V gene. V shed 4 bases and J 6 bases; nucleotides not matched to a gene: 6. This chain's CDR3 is CASSPSAGGGNEQFF. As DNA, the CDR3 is TGTGCCAGCAGCCCCTCAGCGGGGGGGGGCAATGAGCAGTTCTTC.

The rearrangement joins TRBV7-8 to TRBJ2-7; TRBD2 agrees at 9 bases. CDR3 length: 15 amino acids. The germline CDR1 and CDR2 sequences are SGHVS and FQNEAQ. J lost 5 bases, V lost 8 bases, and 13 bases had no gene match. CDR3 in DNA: TGTGCCAGCTCACCACCGAGCGGGAGGAACGACGAGCAGTACTTC. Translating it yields CASSPPSGRNDEQYF.

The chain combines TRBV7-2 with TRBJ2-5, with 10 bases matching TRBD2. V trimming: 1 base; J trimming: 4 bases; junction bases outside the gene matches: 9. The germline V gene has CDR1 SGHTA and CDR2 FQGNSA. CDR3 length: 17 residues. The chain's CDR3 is CASSLVRGAGGGETQYF. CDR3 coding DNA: TGTGCCAGCAGCTTAGTCAGGGGAGCGGGAGGGGGAGAGACCCAGTACTTC.